This section outlines one T cell receptor beta chain sequence together with its context. The record originates from a study of blood T cell repertoires in COVID-19. Study background: Some COVID-19 samples were acute and others convalescent; all came from the United States, Italy and Spain. PBMCs, B-cell-depleted T cells, or T cells provided the cDNA or gDNA that made up the material.

CDR1 is GTSNPN and CDR2 is SVGIG in the germline V gene (reference sequence). V gave up 2 bases and J gave up 4 bases; unmatched junction bases: 5. The CDR3 contains 15 residues. Assay used: immunoSEQ multiplex PCR; TCRdb lists only in-frame clones, some missing. Among roughly 300,000 clones listed, about 90% were seen once. V is TRBV30 and J is TRBJ2-3, with 11 bases identical to TRBD2. The sample taken for sequencing was peripheral blood. This clonotype originated in a woman aged 45-59 years who had recovered from COVID-19. CDR3 nucleotide sequence: TGTGCCTGGAGTATAGCGGGAGGGCCTTCAGATACGCAGTATTTT. Residues: CAWSIAGGPSDTQYF. Filled out from reference TRBV30 and TRBJ2-3, the complete variable domain reads SQTIHQWPATLVQPVGSPLSLECTVEGTSNPNLYWYRQAAGRGLQLLFYSVGIGQISSEVPQNLSASRPQDRQFILSSKKLLLSDSGFYLCAWSIAGGPSDTQYFGPGTRLTVL.